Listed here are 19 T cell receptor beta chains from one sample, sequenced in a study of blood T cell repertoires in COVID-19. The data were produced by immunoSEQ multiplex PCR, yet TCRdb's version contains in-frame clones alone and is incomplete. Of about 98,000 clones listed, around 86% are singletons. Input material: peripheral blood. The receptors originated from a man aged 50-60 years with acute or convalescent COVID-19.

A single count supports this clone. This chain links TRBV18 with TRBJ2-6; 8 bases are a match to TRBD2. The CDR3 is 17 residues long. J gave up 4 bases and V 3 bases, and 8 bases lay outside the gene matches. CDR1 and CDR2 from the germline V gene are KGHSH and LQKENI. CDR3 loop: CASSPNRGGQGANVLTF. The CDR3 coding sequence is TGTGCCAGCTCACCCAATCGGGGGGGGCAAGGGGCCAACGTCCTGACTTTC.

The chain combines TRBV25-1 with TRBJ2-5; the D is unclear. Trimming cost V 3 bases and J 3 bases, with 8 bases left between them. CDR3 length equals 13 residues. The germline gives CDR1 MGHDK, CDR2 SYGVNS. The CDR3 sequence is CASSDGAKETQYF. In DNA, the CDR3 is TGTGCCAGCAGTGATGGAGCGAAAGAGACCCAGTACTTC. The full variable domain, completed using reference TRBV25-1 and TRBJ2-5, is EADIYQTPRYLVIGTGKKITLECSQTMGHDKMYWYQQDPGMELHLIHYSYGVNSTEKGDLSSESTVSRIRTEHFPLTLESARPSHTSQYLCASSDGAKETQYFGPGTRLLVL.

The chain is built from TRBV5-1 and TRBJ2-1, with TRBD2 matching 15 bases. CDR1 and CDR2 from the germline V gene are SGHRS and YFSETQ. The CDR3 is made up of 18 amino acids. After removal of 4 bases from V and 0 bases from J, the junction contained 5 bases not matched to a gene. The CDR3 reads CASSPWTSGRASYNEQFF. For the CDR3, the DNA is TGCGCCAGCAGCCCATGGACTAGCGGGAGGGCCTCCTACAATGAGCAGTTCTTC.

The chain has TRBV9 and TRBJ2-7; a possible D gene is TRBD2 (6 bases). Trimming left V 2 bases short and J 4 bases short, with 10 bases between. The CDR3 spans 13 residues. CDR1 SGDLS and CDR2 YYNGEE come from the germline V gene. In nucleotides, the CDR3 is TGTGCCAGCAGCGTTTCTAGCGCTTACGAGCAGTACTTC. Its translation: CASSVSSAYEQYF.

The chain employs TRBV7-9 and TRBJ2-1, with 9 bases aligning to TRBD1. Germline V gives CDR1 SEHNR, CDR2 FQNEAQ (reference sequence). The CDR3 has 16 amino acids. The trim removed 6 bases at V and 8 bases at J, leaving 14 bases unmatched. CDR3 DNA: TGTGCCAGCAGAACCCCCGGGACAGGGCCCCAATATGAGCAGTTCTTC. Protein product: CASRTPGTGPQYEQFF.

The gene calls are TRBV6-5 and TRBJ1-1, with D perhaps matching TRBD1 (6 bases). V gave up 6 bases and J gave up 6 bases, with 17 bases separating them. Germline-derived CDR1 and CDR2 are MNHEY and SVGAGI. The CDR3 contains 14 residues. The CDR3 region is CASSQGTKGAEAFF. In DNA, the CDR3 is TGTGCCAGCAGCCAGGGGACGAAAGGCGCTGAAGCTTTCTTT.

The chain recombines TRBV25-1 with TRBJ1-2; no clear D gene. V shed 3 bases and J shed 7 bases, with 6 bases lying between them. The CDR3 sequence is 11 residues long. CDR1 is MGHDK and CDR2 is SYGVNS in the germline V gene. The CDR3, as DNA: TGTGCCAGCAGTGAGGGAGGTGGCTACACCTTC. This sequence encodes CASSEGGGYTF.

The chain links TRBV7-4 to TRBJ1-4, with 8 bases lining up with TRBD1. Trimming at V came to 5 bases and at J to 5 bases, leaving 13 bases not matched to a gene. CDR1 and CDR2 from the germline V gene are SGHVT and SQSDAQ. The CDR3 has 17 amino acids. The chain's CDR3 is CASSPRQGIPLNEKLFF. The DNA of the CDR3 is TGTGCCAGCAGCCCGAGACAGGGGATCCCTCTAAATGAAAAACTGTTTTTT.

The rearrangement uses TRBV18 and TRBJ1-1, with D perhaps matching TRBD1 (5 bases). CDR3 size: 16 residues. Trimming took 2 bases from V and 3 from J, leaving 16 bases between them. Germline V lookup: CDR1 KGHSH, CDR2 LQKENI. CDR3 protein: CASSPAGTWGDTEAFF. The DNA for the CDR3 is TGTGCCAGCTCACCAGCCGGGACCTGGGGGGACACTGAAGCTTTCTTT.

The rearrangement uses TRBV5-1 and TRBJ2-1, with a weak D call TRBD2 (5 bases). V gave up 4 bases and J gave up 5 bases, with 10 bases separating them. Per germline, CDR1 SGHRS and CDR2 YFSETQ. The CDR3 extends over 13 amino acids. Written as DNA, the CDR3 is TGCGCCAGCAGCGACCCGGGAAACAATGAGCAGTTCTTC. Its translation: CASSDPGNNEQFF.

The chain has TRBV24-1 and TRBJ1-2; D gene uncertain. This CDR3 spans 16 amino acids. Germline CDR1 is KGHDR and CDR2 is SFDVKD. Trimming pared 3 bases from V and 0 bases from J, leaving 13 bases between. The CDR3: CATSDLRDPPNYGYTF. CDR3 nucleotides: TGTGCCACCAGTGATCTTCGGGATCCCCCTAACTATGGCTACACCTTC.

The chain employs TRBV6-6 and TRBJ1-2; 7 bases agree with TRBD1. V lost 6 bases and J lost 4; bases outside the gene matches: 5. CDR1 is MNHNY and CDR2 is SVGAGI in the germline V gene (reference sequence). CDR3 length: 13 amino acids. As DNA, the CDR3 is TGTGCCAGCAGCGTAGGGACAGCCTATGGCTACACCTTC. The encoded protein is CASSVGTAYGYTF.

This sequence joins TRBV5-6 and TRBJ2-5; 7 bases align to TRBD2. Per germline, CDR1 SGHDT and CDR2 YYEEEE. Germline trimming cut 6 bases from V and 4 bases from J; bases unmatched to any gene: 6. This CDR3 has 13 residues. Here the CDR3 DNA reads TGTGCCAGCACCTGGGGGGGTAGAGAGACCCAGTACTTC. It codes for CASTWGGRETQYF.

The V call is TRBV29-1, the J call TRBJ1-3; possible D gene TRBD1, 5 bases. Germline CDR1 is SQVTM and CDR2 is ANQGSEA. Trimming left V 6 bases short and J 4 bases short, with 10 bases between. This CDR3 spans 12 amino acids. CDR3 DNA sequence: TGCAGCGTAGAGACAGACGGAAACACCATATATTTT. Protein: CSVETDGNTIYF.

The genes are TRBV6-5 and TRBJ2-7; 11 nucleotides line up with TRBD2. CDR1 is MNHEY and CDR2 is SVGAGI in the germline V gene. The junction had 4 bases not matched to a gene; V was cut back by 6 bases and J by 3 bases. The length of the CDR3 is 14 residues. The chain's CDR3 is CASRSGLAVYEQYF. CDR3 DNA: TGTGCCAGCAGGTCGGGACTAGCGGTCTACGAGCAGTACTTC.

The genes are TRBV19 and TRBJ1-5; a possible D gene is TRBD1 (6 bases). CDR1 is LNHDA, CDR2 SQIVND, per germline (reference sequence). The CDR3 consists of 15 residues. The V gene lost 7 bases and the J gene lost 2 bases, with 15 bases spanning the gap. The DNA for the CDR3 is TGTGCCAGTACCACAGGGTTTGTTGGCAATCAGCCCCAGCATTTT. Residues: CASTTGFVGNQPQHF.

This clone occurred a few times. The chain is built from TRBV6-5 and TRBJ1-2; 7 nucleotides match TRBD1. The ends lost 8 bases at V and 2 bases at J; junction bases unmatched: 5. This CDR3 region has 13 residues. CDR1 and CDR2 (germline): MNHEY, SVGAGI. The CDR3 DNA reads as TGTGCCAGCTCCGGGACAGTGAACTATGGCTACACCTTC. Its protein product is CASSGTVNYGYTF.

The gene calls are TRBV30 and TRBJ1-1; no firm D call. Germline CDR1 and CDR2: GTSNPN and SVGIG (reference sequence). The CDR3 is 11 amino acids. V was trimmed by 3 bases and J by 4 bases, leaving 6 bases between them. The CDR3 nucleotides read TGTGCCTGGAGAAGCTCCACTGAAGCTTTCTTT. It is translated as CAWRSSTEAFF.

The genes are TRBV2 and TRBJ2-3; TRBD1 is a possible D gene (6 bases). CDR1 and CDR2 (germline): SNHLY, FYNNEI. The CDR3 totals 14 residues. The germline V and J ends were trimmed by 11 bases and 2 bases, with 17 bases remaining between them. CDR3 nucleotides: TGTGCCGGTCTCCGGGACACTCTCACAGATACGCAGTATTTT. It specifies CAGLRDTLTDTQYF.